This T cell receptor (beta chain) was found in a study of beta chain features in type 1 diabetes. Study in general: When patients were set against healthy donors, age, gender and cell yields were similar. Overall study results and limits: Shorter templates might be favored by PCR, and equally so in patients and in controls.

Expressed TCRB transcripts were sequenced because the isolated RNA had all been reverse transcribed beforehand. Assay used: immunoSEQ multiplex PCR; TCRdb lists only in-frame clones, some missing. The profile shows about 900,000 clones, roughly 17% of them singletons. The germline V gene has CDR1 SGHAT and CDR2 FQDESV (reference sequence). The CDR3 covers 13 residues. Trimming pared 10 bases from V and 1 base from J, leaving 10 bases between. Donors underwent one heparinised blood draw, about 110 mL on average. Without exception, sorted populations had purity beyond 95%. For this clone: The antigen is undetermined.

The J gene is TRBJ2-2, the V gene TRBV11-1; the D call may be TRBD1 or TRBD2 (5 bases each). Sequencing was performed on naive CD4+ T cells from blood. This TCR was sampled from a woman aged 18 to 35 in good health. The CDR3 spells CAIGGQNTGELFF. DNA of the CDR3: TGTGCCATTGGAGGACAGAACACCGGGGAGCTGTTTTTT.